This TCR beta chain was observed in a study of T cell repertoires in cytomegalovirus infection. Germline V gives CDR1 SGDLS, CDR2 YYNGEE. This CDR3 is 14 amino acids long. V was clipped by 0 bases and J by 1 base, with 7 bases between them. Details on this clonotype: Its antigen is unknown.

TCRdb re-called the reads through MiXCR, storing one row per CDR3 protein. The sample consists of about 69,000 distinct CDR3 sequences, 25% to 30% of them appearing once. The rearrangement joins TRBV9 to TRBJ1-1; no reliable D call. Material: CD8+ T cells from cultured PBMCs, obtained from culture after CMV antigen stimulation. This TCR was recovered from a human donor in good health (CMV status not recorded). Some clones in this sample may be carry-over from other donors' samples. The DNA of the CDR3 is TGTGCCAGCAGCGTAGGACGAACGAACACTGAAGCTTTCTTT. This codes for CASSVGRTNTEAFF.